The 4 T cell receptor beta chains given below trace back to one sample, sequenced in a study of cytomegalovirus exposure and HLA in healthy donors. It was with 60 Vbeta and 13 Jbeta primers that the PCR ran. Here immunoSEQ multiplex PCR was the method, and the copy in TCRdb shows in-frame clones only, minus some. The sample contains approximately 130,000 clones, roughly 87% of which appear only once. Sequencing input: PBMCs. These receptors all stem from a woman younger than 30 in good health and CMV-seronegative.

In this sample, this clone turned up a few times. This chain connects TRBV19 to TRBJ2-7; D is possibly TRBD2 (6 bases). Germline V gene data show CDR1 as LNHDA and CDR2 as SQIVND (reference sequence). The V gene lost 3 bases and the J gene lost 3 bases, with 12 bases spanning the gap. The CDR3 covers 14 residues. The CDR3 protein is CASSISGTHYEQYF. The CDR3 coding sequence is TGTGCCAGTAGTATCTCCGGGACTCACTACGAGCAGTACTTC.

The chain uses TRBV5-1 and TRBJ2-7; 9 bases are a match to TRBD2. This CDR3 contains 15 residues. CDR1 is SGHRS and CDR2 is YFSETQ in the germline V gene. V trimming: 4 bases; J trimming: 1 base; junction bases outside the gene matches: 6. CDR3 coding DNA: TGCGCCAGCAGCCCGACTAGCGGAATTTCCTACGAGCAGTACTTC. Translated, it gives CASSPTSGISYEQYF.

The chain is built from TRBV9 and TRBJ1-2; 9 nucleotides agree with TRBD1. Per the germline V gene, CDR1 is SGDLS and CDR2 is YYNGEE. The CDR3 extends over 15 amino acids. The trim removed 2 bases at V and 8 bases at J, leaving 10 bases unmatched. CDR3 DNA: TGTGCCAGCAGCGTGCCGGACAGGGGAGGTAGGGGCTACACCTTC. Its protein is CASSVPDRGGRGYTF.

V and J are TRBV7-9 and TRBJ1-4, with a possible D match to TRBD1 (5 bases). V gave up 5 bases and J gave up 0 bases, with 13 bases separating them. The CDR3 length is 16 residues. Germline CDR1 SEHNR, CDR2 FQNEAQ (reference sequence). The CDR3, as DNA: TGTGCCAGCAGCCTCGGCAGGGCCGCAACTAATGAAAAACTGTTTTTT. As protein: CASSLGRAATNEKLFF.